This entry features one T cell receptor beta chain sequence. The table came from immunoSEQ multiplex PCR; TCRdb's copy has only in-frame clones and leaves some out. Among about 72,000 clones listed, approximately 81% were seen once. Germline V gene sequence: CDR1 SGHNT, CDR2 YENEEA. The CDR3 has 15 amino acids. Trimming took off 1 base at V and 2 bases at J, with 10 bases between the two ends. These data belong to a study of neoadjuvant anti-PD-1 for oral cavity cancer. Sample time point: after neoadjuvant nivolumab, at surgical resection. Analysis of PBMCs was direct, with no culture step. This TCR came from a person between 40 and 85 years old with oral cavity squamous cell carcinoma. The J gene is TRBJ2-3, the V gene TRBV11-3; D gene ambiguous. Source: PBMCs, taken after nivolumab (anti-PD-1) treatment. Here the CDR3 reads CASSLAATPTDTQYF. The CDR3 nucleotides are TGTGCCAGCAGCTTAGCAGCCACCCCCACAGATACGCAGTATTTT.